This is a list of T cell receptor beta chains from one sample in a study of T cell changes during pregnancy in multiple sclerosis. Sequencing was performed with immunoSEQ multiplex PCR; in TCRdb, only in-frame clones are kept and a portion is missing. The table records just under 45,000 clones, 95% to 97% of them present only once. Sequenced material: peripheral blood, taken in the second trimester of pregnancy. The receptors come from a female donor with multiple sclerosis, enrolled in a pregnancy study. The CDR3 runs from the conserved cysteine through the conserved F or W. A D gene is named only where the DNA matches it firmly. Clone size, where shown, is once, few, many, or a class for clones that have expanded.

D gene	V gene	J gene	clone size	CDR3 DNA	CDR3 protein
NA	TRBV10-3	TRBJ1-1	NA	TGTGCCATCAGTGGCGGGGTTAAAACTGAAGCTTTCTTT	CAISGGVKTEAFF
NA	TRBV7-3	TRBJ2-7	NA	TGTGCCAGCAGACGAACTGACAGATACGAGCAGTACTTC	CASRRTDRYEQYF
NA	TRBV27	TRBJ1-5	NA	TGTGCCAGCAGTCCCGACGGGGATAGTCAGCCCCAGCATTTT	CASSPDGDSQPQHF
TRBD2	TRBV7-8	TRBJ2-1	NA	TGTGCCAGCAGCTTAGCCTTGGGACTAGCGGGAGATGTGACCTACAATGAGCAGTTCTTC	CASSLALGLAGDVTYNEQFF
TRBD2	TRBV7-8	TRBJ2-3	NA	TGTGCCAGCAGCTCCCGACTAGCGGGGGGCACAGATACGCAGTATTTT	CASSSRLAGGTDTQYF
TRBD1	TRBV19	TRBJ1-6	NA	TGTGCCAGTAGTGCTCCAGGACAGGGAGAAAATTCACCCCTCCACTTT	CASSAPGQGENSPLHF
NA	TRBV7-3	TRBJ1-1	NA	TGTGCCAGCAGCTTATACCAGATTATGAACACTGAAGCTTTCTTT	CASSLYQIMNTEAFF
TRBD2	TRBV4-1	TRBJ2-2	NA	TGCGCCAGCAGCCCCGTTCCAGCGGGAGCAAGAACCGGGGAGCTGTTTTTT	CASSPVPAGARTGELFF
TRBD1	TRBV5-1	TRBJ2-5	NA	TGCGCCAGCAGCCTGGGACAGGGGGCAGGAGAGACCCAGTACTTC	CASSLGQGAGETQYF
TRBD2	TRBV4-1	TRBJ2-7	few	TGCGCCAGCAGCCAAGGAGCGGGGGGCACCTACGAGCAGTACTTC	CASSQGAGGTYEQYF
NA	TRBV29-1	TRBJ1-1	NA	TGCAGCGGTGACAGTGTTGGATCAGGTGAAGCTTTCTTT	CSGDSVGSGEAFF
TRBD1	TRBV4-3	TRBJ2-7	NA	TGCGCCAGCAGCCAAGTTGGAGGACAGGGGTACGAGCAGTACTTC	CASSQVGGQGYEQYF
NA	TRBV19	TRBJ1-1	NA	TGTGCAACCAGGCGTGAGGGCACTGAAGCTTTCTTT	CATRREGTEAFF
NA	TRBV7-9	TRBJ2-7	NA	TGTGCCAGCAGCTTCAACGCGGGAGAGCAGTACTTC	CASSFNAGEQYF
TRBD1	TRBV6-6	TRBJ1-1	NA	TGTGCCAGCAGTTACGACAGGGGGAACACTGAAGCTTTCTTT	CASSYDRGNTEAFF
TRBD2	TRBV9	TRBJ2-2	NA	TGTGCCAGCAGCGTAGCCGGGAGGGGCACCGGGGAGCTGTTTTTT	CASSVAGRGTGELFF
NA	TRBV19	TRBJ1-5	NA	TGTGCCAGTAGTCTGGGGGGGTATCAGCCCCAGCATTTT	CASSLGGYQPQHF
TRBD1	TRBV18	TRBJ1-1	few	TGTGCCAGCGCACCGGGACAGTCGAACACTGAAGCTTTCTTT	CASAPGQSNTEAFF
TRBD1	TRBV5-4	TRBJ1-6	NA	TGTGCCAGCAGCTTGTTAGGGACAGGCTATAATTCACCCCTCCACTTT	CASSLLGTGYNSPLHF
NA	TRBV4-2	TRBJ1-3	NA	TGTGCCAGCAGCCAAGGGAGAGGAAACACCATATATTTT	CASSQGRGNTIYF
NA	TRBV6-5	TRBJ2-7	NA	TGTGCCAGCAGTTACAGAGACAAAACCTACGAGCAGTACTTC	CASSYRDKTYEQYF
NA	TRBV7-8	TRBJ1-1	NA	TGTGCCAGCAGCTTAGCGGCGGGACTGAACACTGAAGCTTTCTTT	CASSLAAGLNTEAFF
TRBD1	TRBV29-1	TRBJ2-1	NA	TGCAGCGTAGGACAGGGTTACAATGAGCAGTTCTTC	CSVGQGYNEQFF
NA	TRBV7-9	TRBJ2-1	NA	TGTGCCAGCAGCTTGGACTCGTACAATGAGCAGTTCTTC	CASSLDSYNEQFF
NA	TRBV7-3	TRBJ2-1	once	TGTGCCAGCAGCTTACACTCTGAGAATGAGCAGTTCTTC	CASSLHSENEQFF
TRBD1	TRBV6-5	TRBJ2-7	NA	TGTGCCAGCAGGATTACCGGGACAGGGGATGAGCAGTACTTC	CASRITGTGDEQYF
TRBD2	TRBV15	TRBJ2-7	NA	TGTGCCACCAGCAGATCCGGGGGGGCTGGCGAGCAGTACTTC	CATSRSGGAGEQYF
TRBD2	TRBV7-9	TRBJ2-1	NA	TGTGCCAGCAGCTTTCTAACGGGAGGGGTAAATGAGCAGTTCTTC	CASSFLTGGVNEQFF
TRBD1	TRBV2	TRBJ2-2	NA	TGTGCCAGCAGTGGACAGGGAGCGGTCACCGGGGAGCTGTTTTTT	CASSGQGAVTGELFF
NA	TRBV2	TRBJ2-7	once	TGTGCCAGCAGTGACCAGGGTTACGAGCAGTACTTC	CASSDQGYEQYF
TRBD2	TRBV19	TRBJ2-7	NA	TGTACGTTATCCCCACTAGCGGGGGCCAACTACGAGCAGTACTTC	CTLSPLAGANYEQYF
NA	TRBV4-3	TRBJ2-7	NA	TGCGCCAGCAGCCAAGATTACATGGCAGGGGCAACCTCCTACGAGCAGTACTTC	CASSQDYMAGATSYEQYF
NA	TRBV5-1	TRBJ2-1	NA	TGCGCCAGCAGCTTGGATCGGGAGAGGTATTTAGAGCAGTTCTTC	CASSLDRERYLEQFF
TRBD2	TRBV16	TRBJ2-5	NA	TGTGCCAGCAGCCGACTCGGGGGGGAGACCCAGTACTTC	CASSRLGGETQYF
NA	TRBV27	TRBJ2-1	NA	TGTGCCAGCAGTTTAACAGGTAACGCTGAGCAGTTCTTC	CASSLTGNAEQFF
NA	TRBV7-9	TRBJ1-1	NA	TGTGCCAGCAGCTTTCTAGCAGGGGAAGGCCATTTCTTT	CASSFLAGEGHFF
TRBD1	TRBV15	TRBJ2-1	NA	TGTGCCACCAGTCCTGGACAGGGGTACCATGAGCAGTTCTTC	CATSPGQGYHEQFF
NA	TRBV15	TRBJ1-4	NA	TGTGCCACCAGCAGAGACCAGTTGGCAACTAATGAAAAACTGTTTTTT	CATSRDQLATNEKLFF
NA	TRBV6-1	TRBJ1-4	NA	TGTGCCAGCAGTGACCCCCCGGGGACAAAAAAACTGTTTTTT	CASSDPPGTKKLFF
NA	TRBV4-2	TRBJ2-7	NA	TGTGCCAGCAGCCAAGATTCGGGAAGGCGCGAGCAGTACTTC	CASSQDSGRREQYF
NA	TRBV19	TRBJ1-1	NA	TGTGCCAGTAGTGAAGGCAGGTTGGGTGAAGCTTTCTTT	CASSEGRLGEAFF
NA	TRBV25-1	TRBJ1-6	NA	TGTGCCAGCAGTATTCAGGGAAGCAATTCACCCCTCCACTTT	CASSIQGSNSPLHF
NA	TRBV5-5	TRBJ1-2	NA	TGTGCCAGCAGCCGAGAAGGGGCTAACTATGGCTACACCTTC	CASSREGANYGYTF
TRBD1	TRBV11-2	TRBJ1-6	NA	TGTGCCAGCAGCCTGGGACAGGCTAATTCACCCCTCCACTTT	CASSLGQANSPLHF
TRBD1	TRBV6-6	TRBJ1-6	NA	TGTGCCAGCAGTTACTTACCGGGACAGATGAATTCACCCCTCCACTTT	CASSYLPGQMNSPLHF
TRBD2	TRBV13	TRBJ2-3	NA	TGTGCCAGCAGCTTGGGCCTAGCGGGGGCTACGCAGTATTTT	CASSLGLAGATQYF
TRBD1	TRBV4-1	TRBJ2-1	NA	TGCGCCAGCAGCCAAGACGGGACAGGGGCCTACAATGAGCAGTTCTTC	CASSQDGTGAYNEQFF
NA	TRBV7-2	TRBJ1-1	NA	TGTGCCAGCAGCCAAACGCGTGCCCACTTGAACACTGAAGCTTTCTTT	CASSQTRAHLNTEAFF
NA	TRBV7-8	TRBJ2-2	NA	TGTGCCAGCAGACCAGGGGACATCCCCACCGGGGAGCTGTTTTTT	CASRPGDIPTGELFF
TRBD1	TRBV29-1	TRBJ2-6	NA	TGCAGCGCCACAGGGGGAAGGGGATCTGGGGCCAACGTCCTGACTTTC	CSATGGRGSGANVLTF
TRBD1	TRBV5-4	TRBJ1-3	NA	TGTGCCAGCAGCCAGGACAGGGGGACTGGAAACACCATATATTTT	CASSQDRGTGNTIYF
NA	TRBV4-3	TRBJ1-3	NA	TGCGCCAGCAGCCAAGCTCTCCGAAACACCATATATTTT	CASSQALRNTIYF
NA	TRBV6-6	TRBJ1-2	NA	TGTGCCAGCAGTTCGACAGATAACTATGGCTACACCTTC	CASSSTDNYGYTF
NA	TRBV15	TRBJ1-4	NA	TGTGCCACCAGCAGACAAACACAGGTACCGAATGAAAAACTGTTTTTT	CATSRQTQVPNEKLFF
NA	TRBV30	TRBJ1-2	NA	TGTGCCTGGAAAGGGGCCCTCCTCTATGGCTACACCTTC	CAWKGALLYGYTF
NA	TRBV18	TRBJ2-2	NA	TGTGCCAGCTCACCACCCGCCCGGGGAACCGGGGAGCTGTTTTTT	CASSPPARGTGELFF
TRBD1	TRBV5-1	TRBJ2-7	NA	TGCGCCAGCAGCTGGGGGACAGGGGGCGCCGAGCAGTACTTC	CASSWGTGGAEQYF